Below, 24 T cell receptor beta chains from the same sample are listed, as sequenced in a study of response to subunit inactivated influenza vaccine. Using its own MiXCR run on the RT-PCR reads, TCRdb lists one record per CDR3 protein. Of roughly 650,000 distinct CDR3 sequences listed, 15% to 18% are singletons. The specimen comprised PBMCs from blood, sampled about 13 days after vaccination. These receptors were taken from a man aged 50-59 years who received an inactivated influenza vaccine.

The chain employs TRBV12-3 or TRBV12-4 and TRBJ1-4; a weak D match, TRBD1 (6 bases). The CDR3 sequence is 14 residues long. Trimming pared 3 bases from V and 7 bases from J, leaving 12 bases between. The CDR3 DNA follows: TGTGCCAGCAGTTTCAGAGGGACAAGTGAAAAACTGTTTTTT. Translating gives CASSFRGTSEKLFF.

The V gene is TRBV20-1, the J gene TRBJ1-3; no reliable D call. V lost 2 bases and J 0 bases, leaving 11 bases between the germline ends. This CDR3 is built from 15 residues. CDR1 is DFQATT and CDR2 is SNEGSKA in the germline V gene (reference sequence). The CDR3 here is CSARSAGSSGNTIYF. The CDR3 region has the DNA TGCAGTGCTAGAAGTGCGGGTAGCTCTGGAAACACCATATATTTT.

The J gene is TRBJ1-2, the V gene TRBV20-1, with D hard to call. Trimming stripped 0 bases from V and 8 bases from J, with 16 bases between. The CDR3 is 14 residues long. Germline loops: CDR1 DFQATT, CDR2 SNEGSKA (reference sequence). The CDR3, as DNA: TGCAGTGCTAGAGACCCCGGCCGCCGATGGGGCTACACCTTC. Translating it yields CSARDPGRRWGYTF.

The chain couples TRBV20-1 to TRBJ2-7; D unclear. This CDR3 contains 12 residues. V was cut by 1 base and J by 3 bases, with 7 bases left in between. Germline V gene sequence: CDR1 DFQATT, CDR2 SNEGSKA (reference sequence). The CDR3 spells CSARGFNYEQYF. CDR3 sequence (DNA): TGCAGTGCTAGAGGCTTCAACTACGAGCAGTACTTC.

The chain uses TRBV7-6 and TRBJ2-3; the match to TRBD2 covers 7 bases. With V trimmed by 4 bases and J by 3 bases, 7 bases remained unmatched. CDR3 length: 15 amino acids. Germline V gene data show CDR1 as SGHVS and CDR2 as FNYEAQ. CDR3 in amino acids: CASSSGLGLTDTQYF. Here the CDR3 DNA reads TGTGCCAGCAGCTCTGGACTAGGTTTGACAGATACGCAGTATTTT.

The chain links TRBV4-1 to TRBJ1-5; 7 bases agree with TRBD1. CDR3 length: 17 residues. Germline CDR1 and CDR2: MGHRA and YSYEKL. The junction had 12 bases not matched to a gene; V was cut back by 1 base and J by 6 bases. The CDR3 sequence: CASSQGQGWLVGQPQHF. For the CDR3, the DNA is TGCGCCAGCAGCCAAGGACAGGGCTGGTTAGTCGGTCAGCCCCAGCATTTT.

The rearrangement uses TRBV7-3 and TRBJ2-1; D unresolved. There are 15 residues in the CDR3. CDR1 is SGHTA and CDR2 is FQGTGA in the germline V gene. Trimming shortened V by 1 base and J by 5 bases, and 12 bases separated the two germline ends. CDR3 in DNA: TGTGCCAGCAGCTTAAATTTCGGCAGAGACAATGAGCAGTTCTTC. As protein: CASSLNFGRDNEQFF.

V and J are TRBV7-6 and TRBJ2-2; possibly TRBD1 for D (6 bases). V was trimmed by 5 bases and J by 5 bases, leaving 15 bases between them. The CDR3 length is 15 residues. CDR1 is SGHVS, CDR2 FNYEAQ, per germline. The CDR3 bases are TGTGCCAGCAGCCCCACAGGGAGTGGAACCGGGGAGCTGTTTTTT. It encodes CASSPTGSGTGELFF. Based on the CDR3 plus reference TRBV7-6 and TRBJ2-2, the full variable domain is GAGVSQSPRYKVTKRGQDVALRCDPISGHVSLYWYRQALGQGPEFLTYFNYEAQQDKSGLPNDRFSAERPEGSISTLTIQRTEQRDSAMYRCASSPTGSGTGELFFGEGSRLTVL.

This clonotype was found a few times. The rearrangement joins TRBV7-2 to TRBJ2-7; D unresolved. V lost 5 bases and J 5 bases, leaving 16 bases between the germline ends. This CDR3 comprises 14 residues. CDR1 and CDR2 (germline): SGHTA, FQGNSA. The CDR3 DNA reads TGTGCCAGCAGCCTCCGGGCCACGAGCGACGAGCAGTACTTC. It codes for CASSLRATSDEQYF.

There are a few counts of this clonotype. The chain carries TRBV28 and TRBJ2-2, with 9 nucleotides matching TRBD2. With 5 bases clipped from V and 7 bases from J, the junction kept 8 bases outside the gene matches. The CDR3 runs to 15 residues. CDR1 and CDR2 from the germline V gene are MDHEN and SYDVKM. The CDR3 sequence is CASSTSGWHGGELFF. CDR3 bases: TGTGCCAGCAGTACTAGCGGGTGGCATGGCGGGGAGCTGTTTTTT.

The chain joins TRBV7-9 to TRBJ1-1, with TRBD1 matching over 9 bases. J lost 6 bases, V lost 6 bases, and 8 bases had no gene match. The CDR3 consists of 14 residues. Looked up from germline, CDR1 is SEHNR and CDR2 is FQNEAQ (reference sequence). The CDR3 loop reads CASRSGTGISEAFF. Here the CDR3 DNA reads TGTGCCAGCAGATCCGGGACAGGGATATCTGAAGCTTTCTTT.

This clonotype has just a few counts. V and J are TRBV7-8 and TRBJ2-2; TRBD1 matches at 10 bases. Per the germline V gene, CDR1 is SGHVS and CDR2 is FQNEAQ. The CDR3 contains 18 residues. J lost 5 bases, V lost 4 bases, and 13 bases had no gene match. The CDR3 DNA sequence: TGTGCCAGCAGCTCCCGGGACAGGGGTTCTATGAGGACCGGGGAGCTGTTTTTT. It is translated as CASSSRDRGSMRTGELFF.

V is TRBV6-1 and J is TRBJ2-5; D ambiguous. Trimming pared 7 bases from V and 1 base from J, leaving 13 bases between. This CDR3 has 14 residues. Looked up from germline, CDR1 is MNHNS and CDR2 is SASEGT. This chain's CDR3 is CASTRGLFQETQYF. The CDR3 nucleotides read TGTGCCAGCACCCGAGGATTATTCCAAGAGACCCAGTACTTC.

About this clonotype itself: A much larger clone lies one base from this, so it may be a read error. The chain carries TRBV12-3 or TRBV12-4 and TRBJ2-1; tentatively, D is TRBD1 or TRBD2 (6 bases each). The CDR3 runs to 12 residues. CDR3 sequence (DNA): TGTTCCAGCAGCCGGGGGCGGGTCGAGCAGTTCTTC. Translation gives CSSSRGRVEQFF.

This clonotype showed up just a few times. The gene calls are TRBV19 and TRBJ2-2; D possibly matches TRBD1 or TRBD2 (5 bases each). This CDR3 has 17 residues. Germline V gene data show CDR1 as LNHDA and CDR2 as SQIVND (reference sequence). V was clipped by 4 bases and J by 4 bases, with 19 bases between them. CDR3 sequence reads: CASSTGKGRSGTGELFF. The CDR3 nucleotides are TGTGCCAGTAGTACTGGAAAGGGACGGTCGGGCACCGGGGAGCTGTTTTTT.

This sequence joins TRBV5-6 and TRBJ2-7, with D maybe TRBD2 (5 bases). The CDR3 runs to 13 residues. Trimming pared 9 bases from V and 0 bases from J, leaving 13 bases between. The germline V gene encodes CDR1 SGHDT and CDR2 YYEEEE. In DNA, the CDR3 is TGTGCCATGGGCCCCGGGGTCTCCTACGAGCAGTACTTC. Translation gives CAMGPGVSYEQYF.

The chain has TRBV7-9 and TRBJ2-7; D remains unclear. Trimming cost V 7 bases and J 3 bases, with 10 bases left between them. CDR1 and CDR2 (germline): SEHNR, FQNEAQ (reference sequence). The length of the CDR3 is 12 residues. CDR3 in DNA: TGTGCCAGCACCAGAAACAGCTACGAGCAGTACTTC. Its protein is CASTRNSYEQYF.

This rearrangement joins TRBV9 to TRBJ2-5; 8 nucleotides match TRBD2. CDR1 SGDLS and CDR2 YYNGEE come from the germline V gene. The CDR3 spans 15 residues. V was pared by 4 bases and J by 4 bases, with 9 bases of the junction left unmatched. The CDR3 here is CASSPDGGGRETQYF. DNA for the CDR3: TGTGCCAGCAGCCCAGACGGGGGGGGCAGAGAGACCCAGTACTTC.

J is TRBJ1-5 and V is TRBV6-1; possibly TRBD1 for D (6 bases). Trimming cost V 7 bases and J 4 bases, with 14 bases left between them. Germline loops: CDR1 MNHNS, CDR2 SASEGT. The CDR3 covers 14 residues. The CDR3 nucleotides read TGTGCCAGCATCAACAGGGAGGGGAATCAGCCCCAGCATTTT. It codes for CASINREGNQPQHF.

This clonotype came up many times. V and J are TRBV18 and TRBJ1-4; maybe TRBD1 (6 bases). CDR3 length: 16 residues. Trimming took 2 bases from V and 0 from J, leaving 10 bases between them. In germline, CDR1 is KGHSH, CDR2 LQKENI. This CDR3 reads CASSPNPGATNEKLFF. CDR3 in DNA: TGTGCCAGCTCACCAAATCCAGGGGCAACTAATGAAAAACTGTTTTTT.

This sequence joins TRBV5-1 and TRBJ1-5, with 12 bases that match TRBD1. Germline trimming cut 4 bases from V and 6 bases from J; bases unmatched to any gene: 5. The CDR3 extends over 15 amino acids. In germline, CDR1 is SGHRS, CDR2 YFSETQ. CDR3 amino acids: CASSVGQGASQPQHF. Written as DNA, the CDR3 is TGCGCCAGCAGCGTGGGACAGGGGGCGAGTCAGCCCCAGCATTTT.

This clonotype has only a few counts. The chain links TRBV12-3 or TRBV12-4 to TRBJ1-4; 8 positions agree with TRBD1. CDR3 length equals 15 residues. V trimming: 6 bases; J trimming: 8 bases; junction bases outside the gene matches: 11. The CDR3 region has the DNA TGTGCCAGCAGCCACCGGACAGGGCAGGAGGAAAAACTGTTTTTT. It specifies CASSHRTGQEEKLFF.

V usage is TRBV12-3 or TRBV12-4 and J usage is TRBJ2-4, with D uncertain. V was pared by 5 bases and J by 0 bases, with 14 bases between. The CDR3 is 16 amino acids. This CDR3 reads CASSPRLSLAKNIQYF. CDR3 in DNA: TGTGCCAGCAGTCCGCGCCTTTCATTAGCCAAAAACATTCAGTACTTC.

This clonotype was observed a handful of times. V usage is TRBV7-2 and J usage is TRBJ2-1; D not certain. Germline CDR1 SGHTA, CDR2 FQGNSA. The CDR3 contains 16 residues. Trimming took off 0 bases at V and 0 bases at J, with 9 bases between the two ends. The DNA for the CDR3 is TGTGCCAGCAGCTTAGCGCGTCAGAGCTCCTACAATGAGCAGTTCTTC. It yields the protein CASSLARQSSYNEQFF. Using reference TRBV7-2 and TRBJ2-1 for the parts outside the CDR3, the full variable domain is GAGVSQSPSNKVTEKGKDVELRCDPISGHTALYWYRQSLGQGLEFLIYFQGNSAPDKSGLPSDRFSAERTGGSVSTLTIQRTQQEDSAVYLCASSLARQSSYNEQFFGPGTRLTVL.